These T cell receptor beta chains were read from a single sample in a study of T cell changes during pregnancy in multiple sclerosis. Profiling relied on immunoSEQ multiplex PCR, and the TCRdb table lists in-frame clones only, not all of them. The sample comprises 27,000 or so clones, 88% of which are singletons, and 8% to 9% rests with the top ten. Specimen: CD8+ T cells from peripheral blood mononuclear cells, collected in the second trimester of pregnancy. The receptors come from a female donor with multiple sclerosis, enrolled in a pregnancy study. Each CDR3 is given with its conserved first and last residue. Fields, in order: clone size, D gene, J gene, V gene, CDR3 protein, CDR3 DNA. D genes are given only for firm matches. Expanded clones get a size class; other rows say once, few or many, or leave the size out.

size: .; D: .; J: TRBJ1-2; V: TRBV6-1; CDR3: CASSEGSGVGRVGGYTF; DNA: TGTGCCAGCAGTGAAGGTTCAGGGGTTGGTAGGGTAGGAGGCTACACCTTC
size: once; D: TRBD1; J: TRBJ2-5; V: TRBV19; CDR3: CASTPRGTGEETQYF; DNA: TGTGCCAGTACCCCAAGGGGGACAGGGGAAGAGACCCAGTACTTC
size: .; D: .; J: TRBJ1-5; V: TRBV6-1; CDR3: CASSEGTLSNQPQHF; DNA: TGTGCCAGCAGTGAAGGGACACTTAGCAATCAGCCCCAGCATTTT
size: .; D: TRBD1; J: TRBJ2-7; V: TRBV30; CDR3: CAWSVGQGLAYEQYF; DNA: TGTGCCTGGAGTGTAGGACAGGGGCTTGCCTACGAGCAGTACTTC
size: .; D: .; J: TRBJ1-2; V: TRBV29-1; CDR3: CSALRGGEYGYTF; DNA: TGCAGCGCCCTCAGGGGAGGGGAATATGGCTACACCTTC
size: few; D: .; J: TRBJ1-3; V: TRBV19; CDR3: CASIAPGSSGNTIYF; DNA: TGTGCCAGTATCGCCCCCGGGTCCTCTGGAAACACCATATATTTT
size: .; D: .; J: TRBJ1-2; V: TRBV2; CDR3: CASEPIGDYGYTF; DNA: TGTGCCAGCGAACCGATCGGGGACTATGGCTACACCTTC
size: few; D: TRBD1; J: TRBJ1-5; V: TRBV7-2; CDR3: CASSSGQYSNQPQHF; DNA: TGTGCCAGCAGCTCGGGACAGTATAGCAATCAGCCCCAGCATTTT
size: few; D: .; J: TRBJ1-2; V: TRBV2; CDR3: CASTDRIYGYTF; DNA: TGTGCCAGCACCGACAGGATTTATGGCTACACCTTC
size: .; D: TRBD1; J: TRBJ1-6; V: TRBV23-1; CDR3: CASSGQGPYNSPLHF; DNA: TGCGCCAGCAGCGGACAGGGCCCCTATAATTCACCCCTCCACTTT
size: .; D: TRBD2; J: TRBJ2-1; V: TRBV27; CDR3: CASSPTGTKGIGEQFF; DNA: TGTGCCAGCAGTCCAACTGGGACTAAAGGGATCGGTGAGCAGTTCTTC
size: .; D: TRBD1; J: TRBJ2-2; V: TRBV7-4; CDR3: CASSLGQGETGELFF; DNA: TGTGCCAGCAGCTTAGGCCAGGGGGAAACCGGGGAGCTGTTTTTT
size: .; D: .; J: TRBJ2-2; V: TRBV4-3; CDR3: CASSQVLGEDTGELFF; DNA: TGCGCCAGCAGCCAAGTATTAGGGGAGGACACCGGGGAGCTGTTTTTT
size: once; D: .; J: TRBJ2-7; V: TRBV4-3; CDR3: CASSQVIAGEGEQYF; DNA: TGCGCCAGCAGCCAAGTCATTGCAGGGGAGGGCGAGCAGTACTTC
size: .; D: TRBD1; J: TRBJ1-2; V: TRBV27; CDR3: CASSPPGTGGIIGYTF; DNA: TGTGCCAGCAGTCCACCCGGGACAGGGGGTATAATAGGCTACACCTTC
size: .; D: .; J: TRBJ2-7; V: TRBV6-5; CDR3: CASSYIIGGGLYEQYF; DNA: TGTGCCAGCAGTTACATAATAGGAGGCGGTTTGTACGAGCAGTACTTC
size: .; D: TRBD2; J: TRBJ2-2; V: TRBV4-3; CDR3: CASSQYLSSGGNTGELFF; DNA: TGCGCCAGCAGCCAATATCTCTCTAGCGGGGGAAACACCGGGGAGCTGTTTTTT
size: .; D: TRBD2; J: TRBJ2-2; V: TRBV6-4; CDR3: CASSGTSGNTGELFF; DNA: TGTGCCAGCAGTGGGACTAGCGGGAACACCGGGGAGCTGTTTTTT
size: .; D: .; J: TRBJ2-1; V: TRBV4-1; CDR3: CASSQSGLSLYNEQFF; DNA: TGCGCCAGCAGCCAGTCGGGACTTAGCCTTTACAATGAGCAGTTCTTC
size: .; D: TRBD1; J: TRBJ1-4; V: TRBV6-1; CDR3: CASSEGQGNEKLFF; DNA: TGTGCCAGCAGTGAGGGACAGGGTAATGAAAAACTGTTTTTT
size: .; D: TRBD1; J: TRBJ2-1; V: TRBV5-4; CDR3: CASSVDRGPYNEQFF; DNA: TGTGCCAGCAGCGTGGACAGGGGCCCCTACAATGAGCAGTTCTTC
size: .; D: .; J: TRBJ1-6; V: TRBV30; CDR3: CAWSFRSPLHF; DNA: TGTGCCTGGAGTTTTAGATCACCCCTCCACTTT
size: few; D: TRBD1; J: TRBJ1-4; V: TRBV9; CDR3: CASSPRQGSEKLFF; DNA: TGTGCCAGCAGCCCCCGACAGGGGAGTGAAAAACTGTTTTTT
size: .; D: .; J: TRBJ1-5; V: TRBV9; CDR3: CASSSGHVSNQPQHF; DNA: TGTGCCAGCAGCTCCGGACACGTTAGCAATCAGCCCCAGCATTTT
size: .; D: TRBD2; J: TRBJ2-3; V: TRBV7-6; CDR3: CASSPGLAGSDTRYF; DNA: TGTGCCAGCAGTCCCGGACTAGCGGGATCAGATACGCGGTATTTT
size: .; D: TRBD1; J: TRBJ1-2; V: TRBV5-4; CDR3: CASSFSGTGATRAYGYTF; DNA: TGTGCCAGCAGCTTTTCCGGGACAGGGGCAACCAGGGCCTATGGCTACACCTTC
size: .; D: TRBD1; J: TRBJ1-3; V: TRBV5-6; CDR3: CASSLEGRGRGTIYF; DNA: TGTGCCAGCAGCTTGGAGGGCAGGGGGCGCGGCACCATATATTTT
size: .; D: .; J: TRBJ2-7; V: TRBV6-1; CDR3: CASSPPRGWTDEQYF; DNA: TGTGCCAGCAGCCCCCCTAGGGGGTGGACCGACGAGCAGTACTTC
size: few; D: TRBD1; J: TRBJ2-3; V: TRBV28; CDR3: CASSLLSLRGHGRTSTDTQYF; DNA: TGTGCCAGCAGTTTATTGTCTCTCAGGGGGCACGGCAGGACTAGCACAGATACGCAGTATTTT
size: .; D: .; J: TRBJ2-7; V: TRBV13; CDR3: CASSTGGSAYEQYF; DNA: TGTGCCAGCAGCACCGGGGGTTCTGCCTACGAGCAGTACTTC
size: .; D: .; J: TRBJ2-5; V: TRBV7-8; CDR3: CASSLVSWLADWVGQETQYF; DNA: TGTGCCAGCAGCTTAGTGAGTTGGCTAGCAGATTGGGTGGGGCAAGAGACCCAGTACTTC
size: .; D: .; J: TRBJ1-4; V: TRBV28; CDR3: CASSLGRVDEKLFF; DNA: TGTGCCAGCAGTTTGGGCAGGGTCGATGAAAAACTGTTTTTT
size: .; D: TRBD1; J: TRBJ1-1; V: TRBV13; CDR3: CASSPLGQAGMNTEAFF; DNA: TGTGCCAGCAGCCCACTAGGACAGGCTGGAATGAACACTGAAGCTTTCTTT
size: .; D: .; J: TRBJ1-5; V: TRBV4-1; CDR3: CASSQGTANQPQHF; DNA: TGCGCCAGCAGCCAAGGGACAGCCAATCAGCCCCAGCATTTT
size: .; D: TRBD2; J: TRBJ2-7; V: TRBV10-2; CDR3: CASKASGGTYEQYF; DNA: TGCGCCAGCAAGGCGTCGGGGGGAACCTACGAGCAGTACTTC
size: few; D: .; J: TRBJ1-2; V: TRBV7-9; CDR3: CASSFSFPSPSNYGYTF; DNA: TGTGCCAGCAGCTTTTCATTCCCCAGCCCTAGTAACTATGGCTACACCTTC
size: .; D: TRBD1; J: TRBJ1-3; V: TRBV4-3; CDR3: CASSPQTGWSGNTIYF; DNA: TGCGCCAGCAGCCCCCAGACAGGGTGGTCTGGAAACACCATATATTTT
size: .; D: .; J: TRBJ2-1; V: TRBV5-4; CDR3: CASSLGSYNEQFF; DNA: TGTGCCAGCAGCTTGGGTTCTTACAATGAGCAGTTCTTC
size: .; D: TRBD2; J: TRBJ2-3; V: TRBV9; CDR3: CASSVGRTSGGPSTDTQYF; DNA: TGTGCCAGCAGCGTAGGCAGGACTAGCGGGGGGCCGAGCACAGATACGCAGTATTTT
size: .; D: .; J: TRBJ1-2; V: TRBV30; CDR3: CAWSVRGYGYTF; DNA: TGTGCCTGGAGTGTACGGGGGTATGGCTACACCTTC
size: .; D: .; J: TRBJ1-2; V: TRBV6-6; CDR3: CASSSWGANYGYTF; DNA: TGTGCCAGCAGTTCCTGGGGAGCTAACTATGGCTACACCTTC
size: .; D: .; J: TRBJ1-2; V: TRBV21-1; CDR3: CASSKCSETGPHNLYGYTF; DNA: TGTGCCAGCAGCAAATGTTCCGAGACAGGGCCCCATAATCTCTATGGCTACACCTTC
size: .; D: TRBD2; J: TRBJ2-1; V: TRBV6-1; CDR3: CAAAGSWGGNEQFF; DNA: TGTGCCGCGGCAGGGTCATGGGGGGGCAATGAGCAGTTCTTC
size: .; D: TRBD1; J: TRBJ2-7; V: TRBV15; CDR3: CATSPGTGYEQYF; DNA: TGTGCCACCAGCCCAGGGACAGGCTACGAGCAGTACTTC
size: .; D: .; J: TRBJ1-2; V: TRBV4-1; CDR3: CASSQAGDWKFGYTF; DNA: TGCGCCAGCAGCCAAGCGGGGGATTGGAAGTTTGGCTACACCTTC
size: .; D: .; J: TRBJ1-1; V: TRBV5-6; CDR3: CASSPMGENTEAFF; DNA: TGTGCCAGCAGCCCCATGGGAGAGAACACTGAAGCTTTCTTT
size: once; D: TRBD1; J: TRBJ2-7; V: TRBV4-2; CDR3: CASSQERDRGVGEQYF; DNA: TGTGCCAGCAGCCAAGAACGGGACAGGGGGGTCGGGGAGCAGTACTTC
size: .; D: TRBD2; J: TRBJ2-3; V: TRBV13; CDR3: CASSLLAVTDTQYF; DNA: TGTGCCAGCAGCCTCCTAGCGGTCACAGATACGCAGTATTTT
size: .; D: .; J: TRBJ1-1; V: TRBV4-2; CDR3: CASTQSPRGLYAEAFF; DNA: TGTGCCAGCACCCAAAGTCCTCGGGGTCTCTATGCTGAAGCTTTCTTT
size: .; D: .; J: TRBJ2-3; V: TRBV27; CDR3: CASSRGAGGRADTQYF; DNA: TGTGCCAGCAGTCGGGGGGCCGGAGGCAGGGCAGATACGCAGTATTTT
size: .; D: TRBD1; J: TRBJ1-1; V: TRBV10-3; CDR3: CAISETGGKSTEAFF; DNA: TGTGCCATCAGCGAGACAGGGGGCAAGAGCACTGAAGCTTTCTTT
size: .; D: TRBD1; J: TRBJ1-1; V: TRBV2; CDR3: CASRGTGNGEAFF; DNA: TGTGCCAGCAGGGGGACAGGGAATGGGGAAGCTTTCTTT
size: few; D: TRBD2; J: TRBJ2-1; V: TRBV7-9; CDR3: CASSLLAGGYNEQFF; DNA: TGTGCCAGCAGCTTACTGGCGGGGGGGTACAATGAGCAGTTCTTC